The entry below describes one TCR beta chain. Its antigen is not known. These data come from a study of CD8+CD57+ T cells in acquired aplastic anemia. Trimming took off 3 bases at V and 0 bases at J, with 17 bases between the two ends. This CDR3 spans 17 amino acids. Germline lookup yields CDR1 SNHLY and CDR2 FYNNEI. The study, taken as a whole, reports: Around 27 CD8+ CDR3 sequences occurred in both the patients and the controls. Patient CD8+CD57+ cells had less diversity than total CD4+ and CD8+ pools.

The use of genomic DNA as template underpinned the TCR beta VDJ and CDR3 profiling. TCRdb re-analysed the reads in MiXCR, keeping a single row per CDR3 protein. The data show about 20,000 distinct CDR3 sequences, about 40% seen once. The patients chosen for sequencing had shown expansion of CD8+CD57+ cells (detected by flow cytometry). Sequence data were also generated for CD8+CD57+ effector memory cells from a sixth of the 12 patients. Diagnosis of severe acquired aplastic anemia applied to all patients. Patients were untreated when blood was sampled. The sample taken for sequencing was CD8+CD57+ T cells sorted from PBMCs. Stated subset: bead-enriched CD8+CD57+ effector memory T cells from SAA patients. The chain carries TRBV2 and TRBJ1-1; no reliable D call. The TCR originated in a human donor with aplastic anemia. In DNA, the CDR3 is TGTGCCAGCAGTGAGGAATCGAGGGTTAGGGTGAACACTGAAGCTTTCTTT. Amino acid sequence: CASSEESRVRVNTEAFF.